This T cell receptor (beta chain) appears in the sequencing data of a study of beta chain features in type 1 diabetes. Study as a whole: Analysis included over 100,000,000 sorted cells drawn from all samples. Study outcomes and limitations: VDJ junctions from type 1 diabetes patients carried fewer insertions and larger deletions.

CDR1 is MNHEY and CDR2 is SVGAGI in the germline V gene. The CDR3 has 15 amino acids. The V gene lost 6 bases and the J gene lost 6 bases, with 17 bases spanning the gap. Stem cell-like memory, regulatory, central memory and naive CD4+ cells were sorted via CD45RO/CCR7/CD25/CD127/CD95/CD27. Every bit of the isolated RNA underwent reverse transcription, so sequencing read expressed TCRB transcripts. Repertoires were generated with immunoSEQ multiplex PCR, while TCRdb's copy carries only in-frame clones and drops some. The sample lists about 39,000 clones, roughly 49% seen once, with more than 0.65% in the top ten. As for this clone: The antigen is unknown.

The chain links TRBV6-5 to TRBJ2-2; D remains unclear. Input material: central memory CD4+ T cells from blood. The sequence was collected from a woman under 30 in good health. The CDR3 sequence is CASSLAVLNPGELFF. CDR3 sequence (DNA): TGTGCCAGCAGCTTGGCAGTGCTTAACCCCGGGGAGCTGTTTTTT.